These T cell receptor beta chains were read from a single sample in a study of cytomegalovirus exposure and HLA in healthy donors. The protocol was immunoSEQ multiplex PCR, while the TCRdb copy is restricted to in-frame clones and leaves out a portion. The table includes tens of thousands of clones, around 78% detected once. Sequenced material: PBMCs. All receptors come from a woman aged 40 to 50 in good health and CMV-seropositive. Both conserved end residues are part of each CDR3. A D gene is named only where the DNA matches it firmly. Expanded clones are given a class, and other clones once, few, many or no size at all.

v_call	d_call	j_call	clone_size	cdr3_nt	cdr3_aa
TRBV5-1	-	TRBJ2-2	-	TGCGCCAGCAGAAGAACAGGGACCGGGGAGCTGTTTTTT	CASRRTGTGELFF
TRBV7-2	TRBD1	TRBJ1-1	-	TGTGCCAGCAGCACCAGACAGGGATTAGCCATGAACACTGAAGCTTTCTTT	CASSTRQGLAMNTEAFF
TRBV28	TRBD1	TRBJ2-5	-	TGTGCCAGCAGGGGGACAGAAAAAGAGACCCAGTACTTC	CASRGTEKETQYF
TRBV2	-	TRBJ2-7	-	TGTGCCAGCAGTGCGACAGCCTCCTACGAGCAGTACTTC	CASSATASYEQYF
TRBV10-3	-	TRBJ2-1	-	TGTGCCATCAGTGGACAAAAGGATTACAATGAGCAGTTCTTC	CAISGQKDYNEQFF
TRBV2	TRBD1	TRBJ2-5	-	TGTGCCAGCAGTCCCGGGACAGGGCAAGAGACCCAGTACTTC	CASSPGTGQETQYF
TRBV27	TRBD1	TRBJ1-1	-	TGTGCCAGCAGTTTATCCTCAGGGGGGAACACTGAAGCTTTCTTT	CASSLSSGGNTEAFF
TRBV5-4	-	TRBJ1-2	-	TGTGCCAGCAGCTTGGGGGGTAGGGGGTTAAGGGCTCAAGGCTACACCTTC	CASSLGGRGLRAQGYTF
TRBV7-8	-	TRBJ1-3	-	TGTGCCAGCAGCAGGTCACAGGCTAGCTCTGGAAACACCATATATTTT	CASSRSQASSGNTIYF
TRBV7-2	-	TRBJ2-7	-	TGTGCCAGCAGCCCGACAACCACCGCCTACGAGCAGTACTTC	CASSPTTTAYEQYF
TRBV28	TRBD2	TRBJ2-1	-	TGTGCCAGCACACCACTAGCGGGCCGGGACAATGAGCAGTTCTTC	CASTPLAGRDNEQFF
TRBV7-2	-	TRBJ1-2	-	TGTGCCAGCAGCCCGGGAATGAACTATGGCTACACCTTC	CASSPGMNYGYTF
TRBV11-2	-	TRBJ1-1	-	TGTGCCAGCAGCTTAGCTTCCCTAAGAGTTGAAGCTTTCTTT	CASSLASLRVEAFF
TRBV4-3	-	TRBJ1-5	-	TGCGCCAGCAGCCAAGATAGCGTCCCCCCTAGCAATCAGCCCCAGCATTTT	CASSQDSVPPSNQPQHF
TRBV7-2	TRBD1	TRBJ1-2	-	TGTGCCAGCAGCTTTAGACAGGGGCGATATGGCTACACCTTC	CASSFRQGRYGYTF
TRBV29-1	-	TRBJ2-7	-	TGCAGCGTTGAGGCACAGGTTTCCAACGAGCAGTACTTC	CSVEAQVSNEQYF
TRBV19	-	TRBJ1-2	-	TGTGCCAGTAGTCCTCGTGACTATGGCTACACCTTC	CASSPRDYGYTF
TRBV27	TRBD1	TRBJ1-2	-	TGTGCCAGCAGTTTCACTTACAGGGGGCCATTTACCCGGAATGGCTACACCTTC	CASSFTYRGPFTRNGYTF
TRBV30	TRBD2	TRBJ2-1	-	TGTGCCTGGACTAGCGGTAGGGGCATCAATGAGCAGTTCTTC	CAWTSGRGINEQFF
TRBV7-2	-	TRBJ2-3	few	TGTGCCAGCAGCTTAGTGTGGTTATCCGGGGATACGCAGTATTTT	CASSLVWLSGDTQYF
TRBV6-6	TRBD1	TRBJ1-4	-	TGTGCCAGCACCACGACAGGGGGCCGGGAAAAACTGTTTTTT	CASTTTGGREKLFF
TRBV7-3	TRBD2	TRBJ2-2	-	TGTGCCAGCAGCTCACCAGGCGGGAGGACCGGGGAGCTGTTTTTT	CASSSPGGRTGELFF
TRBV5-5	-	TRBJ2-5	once	TGTGCCAGCACCCAACTAGCCCAAGAGACCCAGTACTTC	CASTQLAQETQYF
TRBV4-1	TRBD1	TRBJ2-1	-	TGCGCCAGCAGCCAATTAGGGACAGGGTCTTACAATGAGCAGTTCTTC	CASSQLGTGSYNEQFF
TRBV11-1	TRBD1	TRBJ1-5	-	TGTGCCAGCAGCTCTGGGACAGGGACTAATCAGCCCCAGCATTTT	CASSSGTGTNQPQHF
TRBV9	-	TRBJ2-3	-	TGTGCCAGCAGCCTCTCAGGGCTTCGCACAGATACGCAGTATTTT	CASSLSGLRTDTQYF
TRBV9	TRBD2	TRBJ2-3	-	TGTGCCAGCAGCGGAGGACTAGCGGGAGGACTCACAGATACGCAGTATTTT	CASSGGLAGGLTDTQYF
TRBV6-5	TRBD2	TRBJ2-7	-	TGTGCCAGCATTCCAGCGGGAGGGCTCTACGAGCAGTACTTC	CASIPAGGLYEQYF
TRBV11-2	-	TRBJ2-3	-	TGTGCCAGCAGCTTAGCCCCACCAGGGGTCGCAGATACGCAGTATTTT	CASSLAPPGVADTQYF
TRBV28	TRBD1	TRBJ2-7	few	TGTGCCAGCAGCCAACCCCAGGGGGCCACCTACGAGCAGTACTTC	CASSQPQGATYEQYF
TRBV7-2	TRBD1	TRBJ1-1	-	TGTGCCAGCCTAGGTCAGGGGGACACTGAAGCTTTCTTT	CASLGQGDTEAFF
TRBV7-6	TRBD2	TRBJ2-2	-	TGTGCCAGCAGCTTCTCAGCGGGAAACACCGGGGAGCTGTTTTTT	CASSFSAGNTGELFF
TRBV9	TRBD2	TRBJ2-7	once	TGTGCCAGCAGCCCCCGGGGGAGGGCTGGCTCCTACGAGCAGTACTTC	CASSPRGRAGSYEQYF
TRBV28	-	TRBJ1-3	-	TGTGCCAGCAGTGAACAGGGCTTCTCTGGAAACACCATATATTTT	CASSEQGFSGNTIYF